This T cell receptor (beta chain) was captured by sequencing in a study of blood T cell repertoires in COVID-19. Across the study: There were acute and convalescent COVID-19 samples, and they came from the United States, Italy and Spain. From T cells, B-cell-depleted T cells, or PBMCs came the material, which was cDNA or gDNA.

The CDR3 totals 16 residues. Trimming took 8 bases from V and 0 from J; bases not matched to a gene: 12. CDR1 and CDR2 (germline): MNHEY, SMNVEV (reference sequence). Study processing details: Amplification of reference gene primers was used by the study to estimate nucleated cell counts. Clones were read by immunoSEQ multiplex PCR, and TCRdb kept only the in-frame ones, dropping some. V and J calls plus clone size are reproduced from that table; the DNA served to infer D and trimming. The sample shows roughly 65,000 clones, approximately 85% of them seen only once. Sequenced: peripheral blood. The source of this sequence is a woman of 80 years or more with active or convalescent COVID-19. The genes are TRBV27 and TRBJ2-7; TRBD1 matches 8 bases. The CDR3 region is CASLPQGAYPSYEQYF. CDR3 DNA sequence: TGTGCCAGCTTGCCTCAGGGGGCGTATCCCTCCTACGAGCAGTACTTC.